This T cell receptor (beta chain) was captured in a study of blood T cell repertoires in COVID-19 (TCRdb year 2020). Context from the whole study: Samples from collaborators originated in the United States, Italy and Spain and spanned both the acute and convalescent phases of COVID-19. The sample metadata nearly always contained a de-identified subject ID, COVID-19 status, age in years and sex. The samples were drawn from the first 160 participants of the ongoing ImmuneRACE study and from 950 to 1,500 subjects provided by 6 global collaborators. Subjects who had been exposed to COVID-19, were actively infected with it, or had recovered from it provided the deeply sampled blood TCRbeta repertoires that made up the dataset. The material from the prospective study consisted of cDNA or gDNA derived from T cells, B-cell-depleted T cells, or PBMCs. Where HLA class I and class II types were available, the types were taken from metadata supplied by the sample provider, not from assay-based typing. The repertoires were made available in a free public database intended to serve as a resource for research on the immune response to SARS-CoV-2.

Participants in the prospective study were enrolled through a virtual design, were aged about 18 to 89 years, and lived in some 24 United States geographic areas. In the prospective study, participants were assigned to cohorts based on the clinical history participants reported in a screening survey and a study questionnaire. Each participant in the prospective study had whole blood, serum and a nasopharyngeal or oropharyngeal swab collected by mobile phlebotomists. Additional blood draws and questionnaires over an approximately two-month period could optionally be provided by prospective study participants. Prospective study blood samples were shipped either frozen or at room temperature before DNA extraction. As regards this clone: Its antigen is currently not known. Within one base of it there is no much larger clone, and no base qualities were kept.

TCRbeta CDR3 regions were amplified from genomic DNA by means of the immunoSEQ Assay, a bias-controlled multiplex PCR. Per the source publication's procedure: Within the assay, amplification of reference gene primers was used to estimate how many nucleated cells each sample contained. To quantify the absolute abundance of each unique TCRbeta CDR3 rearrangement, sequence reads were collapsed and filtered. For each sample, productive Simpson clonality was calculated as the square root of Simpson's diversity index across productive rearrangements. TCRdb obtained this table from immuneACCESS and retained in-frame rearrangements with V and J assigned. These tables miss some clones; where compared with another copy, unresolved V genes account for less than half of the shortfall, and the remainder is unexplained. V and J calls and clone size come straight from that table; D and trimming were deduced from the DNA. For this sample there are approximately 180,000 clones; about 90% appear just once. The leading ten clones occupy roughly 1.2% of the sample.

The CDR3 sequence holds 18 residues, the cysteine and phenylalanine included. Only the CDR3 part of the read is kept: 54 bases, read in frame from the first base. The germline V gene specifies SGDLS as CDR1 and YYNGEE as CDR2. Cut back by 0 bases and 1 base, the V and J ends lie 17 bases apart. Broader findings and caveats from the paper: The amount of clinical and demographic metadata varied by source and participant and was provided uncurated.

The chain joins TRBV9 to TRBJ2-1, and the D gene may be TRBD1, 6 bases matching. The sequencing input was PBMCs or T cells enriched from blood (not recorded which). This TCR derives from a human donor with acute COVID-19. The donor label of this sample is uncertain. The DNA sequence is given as TGTGCCAGCAGCGTAGAGGGGGACCCCTTAAATTCCTACAATGAGCAGTTCTTC. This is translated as CASSVEGDPLNSYNEQFF.